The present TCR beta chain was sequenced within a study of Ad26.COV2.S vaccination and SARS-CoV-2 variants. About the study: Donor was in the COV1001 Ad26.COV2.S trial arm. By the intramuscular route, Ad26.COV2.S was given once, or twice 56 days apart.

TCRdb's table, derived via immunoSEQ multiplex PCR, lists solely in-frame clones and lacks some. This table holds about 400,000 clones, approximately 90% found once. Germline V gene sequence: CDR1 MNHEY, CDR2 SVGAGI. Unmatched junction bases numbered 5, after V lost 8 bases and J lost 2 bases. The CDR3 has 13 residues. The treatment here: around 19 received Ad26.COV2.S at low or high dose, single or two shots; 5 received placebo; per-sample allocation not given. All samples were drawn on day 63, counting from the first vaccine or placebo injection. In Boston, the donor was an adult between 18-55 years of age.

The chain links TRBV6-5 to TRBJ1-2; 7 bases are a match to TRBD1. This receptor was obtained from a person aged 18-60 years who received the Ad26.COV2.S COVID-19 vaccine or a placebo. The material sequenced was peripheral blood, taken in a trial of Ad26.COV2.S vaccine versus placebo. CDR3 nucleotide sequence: TGTGCCAGCCATACAGGGGAGAACTATGGCTACACCTTC. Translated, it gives CASHTGENYGYTF.